These T cell receptor beta chains were read from a single sample in a study of cytotoxic CD8 clonotypes in ibrutinib-treated CLL. Libraries were prepared by immunoSEQ multiplex PCR; TCRdb keeps only in-frame clonotypes and omits some of them. The sample consists of 200,000 or so clones, nearly 80% of them appearing once. The sample here was PBMCs, taken after 12 months of ibrutinib treatment. These receptors were obtained from a human donor with chronic lymphocytic leukemia. Each CDR3 is given with its conserved first and last residue. Each record gives: V gene, J gene, D gene, clone size, CDR3 protein, CDR3 DNA. A D gene is named only where the DNA matches it firmly. Size values are once, few and many counts, or a class for expanded clones, and some rows have none.

>TRBV27|TRBJ1-5|.|.
CASSDTGPAKPQHF
TGTGCCAGCTCGGACACAGGGCCCGCGAAGCCCCAGCATTTT
>TRBV7-6|TRBJ1-2|.|.
CASSSSPGQDGYTF
TGTGCCAGCAGCTCATCACCGGGGCAAGACGGCTACACCTTC
>TRBV6-5|TRBJ2-7|.|.
CASSYGLRYEQYF
TGTGCCAGCAGTTATGGATTACGTTACGAGCAGTACTTC
>TRBV10-2|TRBJ1-5|.|.
CASSEDRASNQPQHF
TGCGCCAGCAGCGAGGATCGGGCCTCCAATCAGCCCCAGCATTTT
>TRBV10-1|TRBJ2-5|.|.
CASSESGGETQYF
TGCGCCAGCAGTGAGTCGGGGGGAGAGACCCAGTACTTC
>TRBV18|TRBJ1-3|.|once
CASSPEWTVSGNTIYF
TGTGCCAGCTCACCAGAATGGACGGTGTCGGGAAACACCATATATTTT
>TRBV25-1|TRBJ1-5|TRBD1|.
CASSDAGTGEGNQPQHF
TGTGCCAGCAGCGACGCCGGGACAGGGGAAGGCAATCAGCCCCAGCATTTT
>TRBV7-6|TRBJ2-1|.|medium-sized
CASSLGLGHNEQFF
TGTGCCAGCAGCCTGGGACTGGGACACAATGAGCAGTTCTTC
>TRBV6-5|TRBJ1-2|.|.
CASSYSGEKRYGYTF
TGTGCCAGCAGTTACTCGGGAGAGAAACGGTATGGCTACACCTTC
>TRBV4-1|TRBJ2-1|TRBD2|.
CASSQGLAGMNNEQFF
TGCGCCAGCAGCCAGGGACTAGCGGGGATGAACAATGAGCAGTTCTTC
>TRBV6-1|TRBJ1-5|.|few
CASSAHGGGGTGNQPQHF
TGTGCCAGCAGTGCCCACGGCGGAGGGGGGACGGGCAATCAGCCCCAGCATTTT
>TRBV5-1|TRBJ2-5|.|few
CASSRAQETQYF
TGCGCCAGCAGCCGGGCCCAAGAGACCCAGTACTTC
>TRBV29-1|TRBJ2-1|.|.
CSAGGTYNEQFF
TGCAGCGCCGGGGGGACATACAATGAGCAGTTCTTC
>TRBV5-1|TRBJ1-1|.|few
CASIGGGHPNTEAFF
TGCGCCAGCATAGGGGGTGGCCACCCGAACACTGAAGCTTTCTTT
>TRBV5-1|TRBJ2-3|TRBD2|.
CASSLTLAGGRYTQYF
TGCGCCAGCAGCCTGACCCTAGCGGGGGGCCGGTATACGCAGTATTTT
>TRBV5-1|TRBJ2-3|TRBD2|.
CASSLDSTSGSSDTQYF
TGCGCCAGCAGCTTGGATTCGACTAGCGGGAGTTCAGATACGCAGTATTTT
>TRBV6-5|TRBJ2-1|.|.
CASSLLSSYNEQFF
TGTGCCAGCAGCCTCTTGAGCTCCTACAATGAGCAGTTCTTC
>TRBV27|TRBJ2-5|TRBD1|once
CASSLLNTGGSGTQYF
TGTGCCAGCAGTTTATTGAATACAGGGGGGTCGGGGACCCAGTACTTC
>TRBV4-1|TRBJ2-2|.|.
CASSQILAPGELFF
TGCGCCAGCAGCCAGATCCTTGCCCCCGGGGAGCTGTTTTTT
>TRBV4-2|TRBJ2-5|.|.
CASSQGGAQETQYF
TGTGCCAGCAGCCAAGGTGGGGCGCAAGAGACCCAGTACTTC
>TRBV2|TRBJ2-7|.|.
CASAPDLGGGAVVQYF
TGTGCCAGCGCCCCGGATCTGGGAGGTGGTGCGGTCGTGCAGTACTTC
>TRBV27|TRBJ2-5|.|.
CASSLSRGFAQETQYF
TGTGCCAGCAGTTTATCACGGGGCTTTGCCCAAGAGACCCAGTACTTC
>TRBV30|TRBJ2-1|TRBD1|.
CALDRGYNEQFF
TGTGCCCTAGACAGGGGCTACAATGAGCAGTTCTTC
>TRBV6-1|TRBJ1-5|.|.
CASEGSPYQPQHF
TGTGCCAGCGAGGGGTCTCCTTATCAGCCCCAGCATTTT
>TRBV11-2|TRBJ2-1|TRBD2|.
CASSLDLGGSNEQFF
TGTGCCAGCAGCTTAGATCTGGGAGGGAGTAATGAGCAGTTCTTC
>TRBV11-2|TRBJ2-7|.|.
CASSLVPVEGRDSYEQYF
TGTGCCAGCAGCTTAGTCCCGGTAGAGGGCAGGGATTCCTACGAGCAGTACTTC
>TRBV5-1|TRBJ1-1|TRBD1|.
CASSLRDREAFF
TGCGCCAGCAGCCTCCGGGACAGGGAGGCTTTCTTT
>TRBV15|TRBJ1-1|TRBD1|.
CATSRENRGPAFF
TGTGCCACCAGCAGAGAAAACAGGGGTCCAGCTTTCTTT
>TRBV27|TRBJ1-6|.|.
CASSFEGSSYNSPLHF
TGTGCCAGCAGTTTTGAGGGAAGCTCCTATAATTCACCCCTCCACTTT
>TRBV25-1|TRBJ1-5|.|.
CASSDGGSGSNQPQHF
TGTGCCAGCAGTGATGGAGGGTCGGGGAGCAATCAGCCCCAGCATTTT
>TRBV19|TRBJ1-6|.|.
CASTLATTNNSPLHF
TGTGCCAGTACTTTAGCGACGACCAATAATTCACCCCTCCACTTT
>TRBV28|TRBJ1-2|TRBD1|.
CASRQGQEGGYTF
TGTGCCAGCAGACAGGGACAGGAGGGTGGCTACACCTTC
>TRBV25-1|TRBJ1-2|.|.
CASSRNQVHTF
TGTGCCAGCAGCCGCAACCAGGTCCACACCTTC
>TRBV30|TRBJ1-2|.|.
CAWSVGGRGGYTF
TGTGCCTGGAGTGTAGGGGGTCGAGGGGGCTACACCTTC
>TRBV20-1|TRBJ2-5|.|.
CSARGWTQYF
TGCAGTGCCCGAGGGTGGACCCAGTACTTC
>TRBV2|TRBJ1-2|TRBD1|.
CASSEGRDRAGYTF
TGTGCCAGCAGTGAGGGCAGGGACAGGGCTGGCTACACCTTC
>TRBV30|TRBJ2-7|TRBD2|.
CAWTVGGVSYEQYF
TGTGCCTGGACGGTCGGGGGGGTCTCCTACGAGCAGTACTTC
>TRBV19|TRBJ2-1|.|.
CASSGGAEGKYEQFF
TGTGCCAGTAGTGGGGGGGCGGAGGGGAAATACGAGCAGTTCTTC
>TRBV6-5|TRBJ2-1|TRBD2|few
CASRLAGEVNEQFF
TGTGCCAGCAGACTAGCGGGAGAGGTTAATGAGCAGTTCTTC
>TRBV6-6|TRBJ2-3|TRBD2|few
CASSSSGDTQYF
TGTGCCAGCAGCAGTAGCGGGGATACGCAGTATTTT
>TRBV19|TRBJ1-1|TRBD1|.
CASHDRVGTEAFF
TGTGCCAGCCACGACAGGGTGGGGACTGAAGCTTTCTTT
>TRBV7-9|TRBJ2-7|TRBD1|.
CASSLVPGQAYEQYF
TGTGCCAGCAGCTTAGTCCCGGGACAGGCCTACGAGCAGTACTTC
>TRBV9|TRBJ2-3|TRBD2|few
CASSVVLGGENTQYF
TGTGCCAGCAGCGTAGTTCTCGGGGGGGAGAATACGCAGTATTTT
>TRBV5-6|TRBJ2-1|.|.
CASSLAGLSYNEQFF
TGTGCCAGCAGCTTGGCGGGGCTCTCCTACAATGAGCAGTTCTTC
>TRBV6-5|TRBJ2-5|.|.
CASGEPLQETQYF
TGTGCCAGCGGGGAGCCCCTCCAAGAGACCCAGTACTTC
>TRBV7-9|TRBJ2-1|.|.
CASSLANRVPGEQFF
TGTGCCAGCAGCTTAGCAAACAGGGTTCCGGGGGAGCAGTTCTTC
>TRBV29-1|TRBJ1-2|TRBD1|few
CSASGGSGYGYTF
TGCAGCGCATCAGGGGGAAGCGGCTATGGCTACACCTTC